These T cell receptor beta chains were read from a single sample in a study of T cell repertoires in cytomegalovirus infection. For these TCRs, the target antigens are not known. TCRdb redid the calling of the reads with MiXCR, one entry per CDR3 protein. The data hold about a million distinct CDR3 sequences, with roughly 31% observed a single time. Sequences were derived from cultured CD8+ T cells from PBMCs, sampled from culture after CMV antigen stimulation. These receptors were obtained from a human donor in good health (CMV status not recorded). Some clones in this sample may be carry-over from other donors' samples. Both conserved end residues are part of each CDR3. The order of the fields is CDR3 length, clone size, J gene, D gene, V gene, CDR3 protein, CDR3 DNA. D genes are given only for firm matches. Clone size is stated in some rows and not others, as once, few, many or a class when expanded.

16 . TRBJ1-2 TRBD1 TRBV20-1 CSARDPGQGRGYGYTF TGCAGTGCTAGAGATCCCGGACAGGGACGGGGCTATGGCTACACCTTC
15 few TRBJ1-1 . TRBV7-8 CASSLVLGSSSEAFF TGTGCCAGCAGCTTAGTATTGGGGTCCTCCTCGGAAGCTTTCTTT
19 few TRBJ1-5 . TRBV6-2/TRBV6-3 CASSYSRRTGRKQNQPQHF TGTGCCAGCAGTTACTCGAGAAGAACGGGACGGAAACAGAATCAGCCCCAGCATTTT
12 few TRBJ2-1 . TRBV2 CAPVMGGNEQFF TGTGCCCCCGTGATGGGTGGGAATGAGCAGTTCTTC
13 . TRBJ2-3 . TRBV2 CANSEHLSGTQYF TGTGCCAACAGTGAACACCTTAGCGGAACGCAGTATTTT
17 many TRBJ2-1 TRBD2 TRBV7-9 CASSGTSGGQRLNEQFF TGTGCCAGCAGCGGGACTAGCGGGGGCCAGAGGTTAAATGAGCAGTTCTTC
16 few TRBJ2-7 . TRBV6-1 CASIKRQGSAVDEQYF TGTGCCAGCATCAAAAGGCAGGGGAGTGCCGTCGACGAGCAGTACTTC
16 few TRBJ1-5 TRBD1 TRBV12-3/TRBV12-4 CASSLGQSYSNQPQHF TGTGCCAGCAGTTTGGGACAGAGTTATAGCAATCAGCCCCAGCATTTT
16 few TRBJ2-2 . TRBV7-6 CASSDIRGGGAGELFF TGTGCCAGCAGCGATATCAGAGGGGGCGGGGCCGGGGAGCTGTTTTTT
13 few TRBJ2-1 . TRBV19 CASRPWGDNEQFF TGTGCCAGTAGGCCTTGGGGGGACAATGAGCAGTTCTTC
16 . TRBJ1-2 . TRBV6-2/TRBV6-3 CASSHRNGQMNYGYTF TGTGCCAGCAGTCACCGCAACGGACAGATGAACTATGGCTACACCTTC
15 few TRBJ2-7 TRBD2 TRBV6-6 CASSTLAGGYGEQYF TGTGCCAGCAGCACCCTAGCGGGGGGCTATGGGGAGCAGTACTTC
17 few TRBJ2-1 . TRBV4-1 CASSLLPLRGDYNEQFF TGCGCCAGCAGCCTCCTCCCACTTCGGGGCGACTACAATGAGCAGTTCTTC
16 . TRBJ1-3 . TRBV4-1 CASSQSDSNSGNTIYF TGCGCCAGCAGCCAGTCAGACAGCAACTCTGGAAACACCATATATTTT
16 few TRBJ2-1 . TRBV7-9 CASSGDTGALYNEQFF TGTGCCAGCAGCGGGGACACCGGGGCCCTCTACAATGAGCAGTTCTTC
16 many TRBJ1-5 . TRBV5-5 CASSLFPDRPPGPQHF TGTGCCAGCAGCTTATTTCCCGACAGGCCCCCAGGGCCCCAGCATTTT
15 . TRBJ2-1 . TRBV6-2/TRBV6-3 CASSPLAQIYNEQFF TGTGCCAGCAGCCCCCTAGCGCAAATATACAATGAGCAGTTCTTC
12 few TRBJ2-1 . TRBV29-1 CSVEDLKNEQFF TGCAGCGTTGAAGATCTGAAAAATGAGCAGTTCTTC
17 few TRBJ2-6 TRBD1 TRBV7-9 CASSPSNRGAGANVLTF TGTGCCAGCAGCCCGAGTAACAGGGGAGCTGGGGCCAACGTCCTGACTTTC
14 few TRBJ2-7 . TRBV5-6 CASSPVAGDYEQYF TGTGCCAGCAGCCCGGTGGCAGGGGACTACGAGCAGTACTTC
17 few TRBJ1-2 . TRBV28 CASSLSGAGLLNYGYTF TGTGCCAGCAGTTTATCCGGGGCAGGTCTATTAAACTATGGCTACACCTTC
16 many TRBJ1-1 . TRBV7-8 CASSLPRRSGNTEAFF TGTGCCAGCAGCTTACCCCGGCGCTCCGGGAACACTGAAGCTTTCTTT
16 few TRBJ2-5 TRBD2 TRBV5-1 CASSLRTSGNRETQYF TGCGCCAGCAGCTTGCGCACTAGCGGAAACCGAGAGACCCAGTACTTC
16 . TRBJ1-3 . TRBV6-1 CASTPSPDDSGNTIYF TGTGCCAGCACCCCGTCTCCGGACGATTCTGGAAACACCATATATTTT
15 . TRBJ2-5 . TRBV12-3/TRBV12-4 CASSSLPGARETQYF TGTGCCAGCAGTTCTCTTCCGGGGGCCCGAGAGACCCAGTACTTC
17 . TRBJ2-2 TRBD2 TRBV5-4 CASSADGLAGNTGELFF TGTGCCAGCAGCGCGGACGGACTAGCGGGGAACACCGGGGAGCTGTTTTTT
15 . TRBJ2-3 TRBD2 TRBV10-2 CASLPGGRSTDTQYF TGCGCCAGCCTACCGGGGGGAAGAAGCACAGATACGCAGTATTTT
16 . TRBJ1-5 . TRBV7-6 CASSLGLSGGNQPQHF TGTGCCAGCAGCTTAGGCTTGTCAGGGGGCAATCAGCCCCAGCATTTT
13 . TRBJ1-1 . TRBV19 CASSIPLVGEAFF TGTGCCAGTAGTATACCTTTGGTGGGTGAAGCTTTCTTT
18 . TRBJ1-2 TRBD1 TRBV6-5 CASSYRDVGTGSGYGYTF TGTGCCAGCAGTTACCGGGACGTCGGGACAGGGTCTGGCTATGGCTACACCTTC
16 . TRBJ2-7 TRBD2 TRBV7-9 CASSPMRLAGTYEQYF TGTGCCAGCAGCCCCATGCGGCTAGCGGGAACCTACGAGCAGTACTTC
15 once TRBJ2-3 TRBD2 TRBV19 CASSIVLAGEDTQYF TGTGCCAGTAGTATAGTCCTAGCGGGGGAGGATACGCAGTATTTT
14 . TRBJ2-5 TRBD2 TRBV5-4 CASSYVGGLETQYF TGTGCCAGCAGCTACGTGGGGGGGTTGGAGACCCAGTACTTC
15 . TRBJ1-1 . TRBV6-5 CASSLTGLANTEAFF TGTGCCAGCAGTTTGACCGGCCTTGCGAACACTGAAGCTTTCTTT
17 . TRBJ2-1 TRBD2 TRBV19 CASSIGGGPYSYNEQFF TGTGCCAGTAGTATAGGCGGGGGGCCGTACTCCTACAATGAGCAGTTCTTC
15 few TRBJ2-5 TRBD2 TRBV6-6 CASSYPVGGEETQYF TGTGCCAGCAGTTACCCAGTTGGGGGGGAAGAGACCCAGTACTTC
13 . TRBJ2-7 . TRBV4-1 CASSQGIGYEQYF TGCGCCAGCAGCCAAGGAATAGGGTACGAGCAGTACTTC
14 few TRBJ1-5 . TRBV7-9 CASSLDSHNQPQHF TGTGCCAGCAGCTTAGACAGTCACAATCAGCCCCAGCATTTT
17 . TRBJ1-4 . TRBV6-6 CASSYSDKMGEGEKLFF TGTGCCAGCAGTTACTCGGACAAAATGGGGGAAGGTGAAAAACTGTTTTTT
14 many TRBJ1-1 . TRBV7-6 CASSLGPLNTEAFF TGTGCCAGCAGCTTAGGGCCCTTGAACACTGAAGCTTTCTTT
15 . TRBJ1-6 TRBD1 TRBV10-3 CATRRQGAYDSPLHF TGTGCCACCCGGCGACAGGGGGCATATGATTCACCCCTCCACTTT
15 . TRBJ2-1 TRBD1 TRBV27 CASTHTQGAYNEQFF TGTGCCAGCACCCATACACAGGGGGCATACAATGAGCAGTTCTTC
15 many TRBJ2-3 TRBD2 TRBV7-2 CASSLSGGATDTQYF TGTGCCAGCAGCCTTAGCGGGGGGGCGACAGATACGCAGTATTTT
16 once TRBJ2-1 . TRBV18 CASSPDQGRMYNEQFF TGTGCCAGCTCACCAGACCAGGGCAGGATGTACAATGAGCAGTTCTTC
15 . TRBJ2-5 . TRBV15 CATSVLVGFAETQYF TGTGCCACCAGCGTCCTTGTCGGGTTTGCGGAGACCCAGTACTTC
12 few TRBJ1-1 TRBD1 TRBV29-1 CSVDRMNTEAFF TGCAGCGTGGACAGGATGAACACTGAAGCTTTCTTT
18 . TRBJ1-1 . TRBV11-2 CASSLGGWGGQVNTEAFF TGTGCCAGCAGCTTAGGGGGTTGGGGGGGCCAAGTGAACACTGAAGCTTTCTTT
18 . TRBJ1-5 . TRBV19 CASSIDPGIGTSNQPQHF TGTGCCAGTAGTATAGATCCGGGTATAGGGACTAGCAATCAGCCCCAGCATTTT
11 few TRBJ2-3 . TRBV12-3/TRBV12-4 CASSITGTQYF TGTGCCAGCAGTATAACCGGTACGCAGTATTTT
15 few TRBJ2-2 . TRBV27 CASTSMDDLTGELFF TGTGCCAGCACCTCTATGGACGACCTTACCGGGGAGCTGTTTTTT
21 many TRBJ1-3 TRBD1 TRBV6-1 CASSPLGTGNFDYNSGNTIYF TGTGCCAGCAGTCCGTTAGGGACAGGGAACTTCGATTACAACTCTGGAAACACCATATATTTT
13 once TRBJ2-1 . TRBV24-1 CAVQGVSGNEQFF TGTGCCGTCCAGGGTGTGAGTGGGAATGAGCAGTTCTTC
13 . TRBJ2-7 . TRBV27 CASSPRQNYEQYF TGTGCCAGCAGTCCACGACAGAACTACGAGCAGTACTTC
15 . TRBJ1-5 . TRBV2 CASSEALRGDQPQHF TGTGCCAGCAGTGAAGCGCTCCGGGGGGATCAGCCCCAGCATTTT
15 . TRBJ1-2 TRBD1 TRBV6-2/TRBV6-3 CAILDRATAIYGYTF TGTGCCATATTGGACAGGGCGACAGCTATCTATGGCTACACCTTC
15 few TRBJ2-5 . TRBV7-6 CASSSYRDSQETQYF TGTGCCAGCAGCTCATACCGGGACTCCCAAGAGACCCAGTACTTC
13 . TRBJ1-5 . TRBV7-6 CASSLEPTDTQHF TGTGCTAGCAGCTTAGAACCCACAGATACGCAGCATTTT
16 . TRBJ1-2 . TRBV6-5 CASSQSPTAYFYGYTF TGTGCCAGCAGCCAGTCCCCCACAGCCTACTTCTATGGCTACACCTTC
17 . TRBJ2-3 TRBD1 TRBV20-1 CSATGTAYAFSTDTQYF TGCAGTGCTACTGGGACAGCTTACGCTTTTAGCACAGATACGCAGTATTTT